This TCR beta chain emerged from a study of T cells in Graves' hyperthyroidism and ophthalmopathy. Ophthalmopathy patients had Clinical Activity Score at least 3, NOSPECS grade at least 4, duration under 3 months. The V gene lost 6 bases and the J gene lost 7 bases, with 18 bases spanning the gap. The CDR3 runs 14 residues. The V gene's germline CDR1 is MDHEN and CDR2 SYDVKM. Amplification of TCR beta CDR3 regions was performed using RNA transcripts as template. A set of HTBI primers served as the primers for a first-round RT-PCR of the TCR CDR3. TCRdb itself ran the multiplex PCR reads through MiXCR, one entry per CDR3 protein. The sample yields some 490,000 distinct CDR3 sequences, 22% seen once.

The chain employs TRBV28 and TRBJ1-2; tentative D call: TRBD1 (5 bases). The specimen sequenced was blood. The origin of this receptor is a woman aged 70 to 79 with Graves' ophthalmopathy. Written as DNA, the CDR3 is TGTGCCAGCAGCTCGCCGGGGGGGGTCGGTGGCTACACCTTC. Its translation: CASSSPGGVGGYTF.